This T cell receptor (beta chain) is drawn from a study of blood T cell repertoires in COVID-19. On the study more broadly: From the United States, Italy and Spain came samples of acute and convalescent COVID-19. Sample material is recorded as cDNA or gDNA derived from T cells, B-cell-depleted T cells, or PBMCs.

Sequencing was performed with immunoSEQ multiplex PCR; in TCRdb, only in-frame clones are kept and a portion is missing. Here the sample spans 97,000 or so clones, just under 85% being singletons. Germline-derived CDR1 and CDR2 are LNHDA and SQIVND (reference sequence). This CDR3 is built from 12 residues. The V and J ends lost 5 bases and 2 bases respectively, with 7 bases between them. This receptor was obtained from a man between 65 and 85 years old with acute or convalescent COVID-19. The chain links TRBV19 to TRBJ2-7; tentative D call: TRBD2 (5 bases). The sample was peripheral blood. CDR3: CASSSGAYEQYF. In DNA, the CDR3 is TGTGCCAGTAGTTCCGGGGCCTACGAGCAGTACTTC.